These 23 T cell receptor beta chains came from one sample sequenced in a study of T cell responses to AZD1222 COVID-19 vaccine. Sequencing used immunoSEQ multiplex PCR; TCRdb keeps in-frame clones, though not all of them. This sample has fewer than 100,000 clones, with 80% to 90% found just once. The starting material was peripheral blood, obtained on day 0 of AZD1222 vaccination. These receptors were collected from an adult in good health.

The chain has TRBV6-2 or TRBV6-3 and TRBJ2-7, with unresolved D. Germline-derived CDR1 and CDR2 are MNHEY and SVGEGT. Trimming shortened V by 4 bases and J by 0 bases, and 7 bases separated the two germline ends. This CDR3 spans 13 amino acids. Here the CDR3 DNA reads TGTGCCAGCAGTTCCGTTAGCTCCTACGAGCAGTACTTC. It is translated as CASSSVSSYEQYF.

Of note for this clone: Other DNA sequences in the same sample also yield this CDR3. The chain uses TRBV19 and TRBJ2-2, with TRBD1 identical over 7 bases. Germline V lookup: CDR1 LNHDA, CDR2 SQIVND (reference sequence). V lost 5 bases to trimming and J lost 0 bases; unmatched junction nucleotides: 3. The CDR3 spans 15 residues. CDR3 sequence: CASSPGTANTGELFF. Written as DNA, the CDR3 is TGTGCCAGTAGTCCCGGGACAGCGAACACCGGGGAGCTGTTTTTT.

The J gene is TRBJ2-7, the V gene TRBV6-2 or TRBV6-3; no clear D gene. CDR3 length: 15 residues. V gave up 2 bases and J gave up 2 bases, with 13 bases separating them. Germline loops: CDR1 MNHEY, CDR2 SVGEGT. Written as DNA, the CDR3 is TGTGCCAGCAGTTACCGGGCAGTGGAAGCCTACGAGCAGTACTTC. Its translation is CASSYRAVEAYEQYF.

The gene calls are TRBV5-1 and TRBJ1-1, with D uncertain. The V end lost 7 bases, the J end lost 4 bases, and 14 bases lay between the germline ends. CDR1 and CDR2 from the germline V gene are SGHRS and YFSETQ. This CDR3 contains 13 residues. The CDR3, as DNA: TGCGCCAGCGGCGACCCCGGAGGCACTGAAGCTTTCTTT. It yields the protein CASGDPGGTEAFF.

The genes are TRBV7-2 and TRBJ2-3; TRBD2 agrees at 8 bases. The germline V gene has CDR1 SGHTA and CDR2 FQGNSA. The CDR3 runs to 17 residues. The junction had 6 bases not matched to a gene; V was cut back by 0 bases and J by 1 base. The chain's CDR3 is CASSLAIGGGRTDTQYF. As DNA, the CDR3 is TGTGCCAGCAGCTTAGCCATCGGGGGGGGACGCACAGATACGCAGTATTTT.

The chain recombines TRBV28 with TRBJ1-2, with TRBD1 matching 8 bases. This CDR3 has 16 residues. The ends lost 5 bases at V and 4 bases at J; junction bases unmatched: 12. Germline lookup yields CDR1 MDHEN and CDR2 SYDVKM. The CDR3 DNA reads as TGTGCCAGCAGTGGACAGGGAGTAGAAGTAGTCTATGGCTACACCTTC. It is translated as CASSGQGVEVVYGYTF.

This clone came up a few times. The gene calls are TRBV27 and TRBJ2-1; no clear D. Germline V gene sequence: CDR1 MNHEY, CDR2 SMNVEV (reference sequence). The CDR3 is 13 residues long. Trimming took off 5 bases at V and 2 bases at J, with 7 bases between the two ends. CDR3 region: CASSATTYNEQFF. As DNA, the CDR3 is TGTGCCAGCAGTGCAACCACCTACAATGAGCAGTTCTTC.

J is TRBJ2-2 and V is TRBV28; D tentatively fits TRBD1 or TRBD2 (6 bases each). The CDR3 is made up of 14 amino acids. In germline, CDR1 is MDHEN, CDR2 SYDVKM. Trimming took 6 bases from V and 5 from J, leaving 13 bases between them. Written as DNA, the CDR3 is TGTGCCAGCAGGGAAGGGGGGAGGACCGGGGAGCTGTTTTTT. As protein: CASREGGRTGELFF.

V gene TRBV6-5 combines with J gene TRBJ1-2, with 7 bases identical to TRBD1. The CDR3 has 15 amino acids. The germline V gene encodes CDR1 MNHEY and CDR2 SVGAGI. After removal of 6 bases from V and 0 bases from J, the junction contained 7 bases not matched to a gene. CDR3 residues: CASSRGRGTNYGYTF. DNA for the CDR3: TGTGCCAGCAGCCGCGGCAGGGGGACTAACTATGGCTACACCTTC.

This clone was found once. V is TRBV20-1 and J is TRBJ1-3, with 8 bases identical to TRBD1. The CDR3 has 15 amino acids. Germline lookup yields CDR1 DFQATT and CDR2 SNEGSKA (reference sequence). Trimming removed 3 bases from V and 3 bases from J; junction bases left unmatched: 7. The CDR3 sequence is CSASATGGGGNTIYF. For the CDR3, the DNA is TGCAGTGCTAGTGCAACAGGGGGAGGTGGAAACACCATATATTTT.

The rearrangement joins TRBV11-2 to TRBJ2-3, with D uncertain. This CDR3 comprises 16 residues. V was clipped by 0 bases and J by 7 bases, with 17 bases between them. Germline loops: CDR1 SGHAT, CDR2 FQNNGV. In DNA, the CDR3 is TGTGCCAGCAGCTTAGATGTGTCTGCGGCAGCACATACGCAGTATTTT. It encodes CASSLDVSAAAHTQYF.

CDR3 sequence: CASSPRQGGDEQYF. DNA for the CDR3: TGCGCCAGCAGCCCCCGACAGGGTGGCGACGAGCAGTACTTC. The genes are TRBV5-1 and TRBJ2-7, with TRBD1 matching over 7 bases. This CDR3 region has 14 residues. V gave up 4 bases and J gave up 5 bases; unmatched junction bases: 9. Germline CDR1 and CDR2: SGHRS and YFSETQ.

The chain couples TRBV13 to TRBJ2-7; D remains unclear. The CDR3 covers 12 residues. Germline V gives CDR1 PRHDT, CDR2 FYEKMQ (reference sequence). Trimming cost V 5 bases and J 3 bases, with 8 bases left between them. Here the CDR3 DNA reads TGTGCCAGCAGCAATCAGAACTACGAGCAGTACTTC. It encodes CASSNQNYEQYF. Drawing the rest from reference TRBV13 and TRBJ2-7, the complete variable domain is AAGVIQSPRHLIKEKRETATLKCYPIPRHDTVYWYQQGPGQDPQFLISFYEKMQSDKGSIPDRFSAQQFSDYHSELNMSSLELGDSALYFCASSNQNYEQYFGPGTRLTVT.

V is TRBV3-1 (or the pseudogene TRBV3-2) and J is TRBJ1-1; the D gene is possibly TRBD1 (5 bases). The germline gives CDR1 LGHDT, CDR2 YNNKEL (reference sequence). The CDR3 totals 15 residues. V was clipped by 5 bases and J by 0 bases, with 13 bases between them. CDR3 region: CASSGGAHLNTEAFF. The CDR3 DNA is TGTGCCAGCAGCGGAGGGGCGCATTTGAACACTGAAGCTTTCTTT.

The rearrangement uses TRBV7-8 and TRBJ1-2; D not certain. The germline CDR1 and CDR2 sequences are SGHVS and FQNEAQ. Trimming took off 1 base at V and 0 bases at J, with 15 bases between the two ends. This CDR3 is built from 17 residues. In DNA form, the CDR3 reads TGTGCCAGCAGCTTAGGTTCGGCAGGACTAGCTAACTATGGCTACACCTTC. Amino acids: CASSLGSAGLANYGYTF.

The gene calls are TRBV18 and TRBJ2-2; 12 positions match TRBD2. Germline V gene sequence: CDR1 KGHSH, CDR2 LQKENI. This CDR3 is built from 18 residues. Trimming removed 4 bases from V and 0 bases from J; junction bases left unmatched: 6. The CDR3 DNA follows: TGTGCCAGCTCACAGCAGACTAGCGGGGGATCGAACACCGGGGAGCTGTTTTTT. Translating it yields CASSQQTSGGSNTGELFF. Supplemented by reference TRBV18 and TRBJ2-2, the full variable domain reads NAGVMQNPRHLVRRRGQEARLRCSPMKGHSHVYWYRQLPEEGLKFMVYLQKENIIDESGMPKERFSAEFPKEGPSILRIQQVVRGDSAAYFCASSQQTSGGSNTGELFFGEGSRLTVL.

On this clone: An end of the junction does not agree with germline; a read error may underlie this. The chain recombines TRBV7-7 with TRBJ2-5; 14 bases line up with TRBD2. The CDR3 totals 15 residues. From germline, CDR1 is SSHAT and CDR2 FNYEAQ (reference sequence). CDR3 sequence (DNA): TGTGCTAGCAGCCAAGGACTAGCGGGGGGAGAGACCCAGTACTTC. Translated, it gives CASSQGLAGGETQYF.

The V and J genes are TRBV11-2 and TRBJ1-1; maybe TRBD1 (6 bases). The CDR3 is 14 residues long. The germline V and J ends were trimmed by 7 bases and 7 bases, with 19 bases remaining between them. CDR1 and CDR2 from the germline V gene are SGHAT and FQNNGV. CDR3 bases: TGTGCCAGCACCTTCCGGGACACCTCCCTTGAAGCTTTCTTT. As protein: CASTFRDTSLEAFF.

The J gene is TRBJ1-5, the V gene TRBV10-3; no clear D gene. V lost 4 bases to trimming and J lost 3 bases, with 4 bases between them. The germline CDR1 and CDR2 sequences are ENHRY and SYGVKD. The CDR3 covers 12 residues. The CDR3 bases are TGTGCCATCAGTGGCCCCAATCAGCCCCAGCATTTT. Translated: CAISGPNQPQHF.

V and J are TRBV11-2 and TRBJ2-5, with D possibly matching TRBD1 (5 bases). V was pared by 3 bases and J by 4 bases, with 18 bases between. CDR3 length equals 16 residues. CDR1 is SGHAT and CDR2 is FQNNGV in the germline V gene. The CDR3 DNA sequence: TGTGCCAGCAGCTTTTATGCGGCCAGGGTCTCAGAGACCCAGTACTTC. Translated: CASSFYAARVSETQYF. The full variable domain, rest sourced from reference TRBV11-2 and TRBJ2-5, is EAGVAQSPRYKIIEKRQSVAFWCNPISGHATLYWYQQILGQGPKLLIQFQNNGVVDDSQLPKDRFSAERLKGVDSTLKIQPAKLEDSAVYLCASSFYAARVSETQYFGPGTRLLVL.

This clone turned up a few times. The V gene is TRBV25-1, the J gene TRBJ2-5; the match to TRBD2 covers 11 bases. CDR3 length: 17 residues. Germline lookup yields CDR1 MGHDK and CDR2 SYGVNS. With V trimmed by 8 bases and J by 3 bases, 14 bases remained unmatched. The CDR3 nucleotides are TGTGCCAGCTCCACGACCCCCGGGACTAGCGGAGAAGAGACCCAGTACTTC. Its translation is CASSTTPGTSGEETQYF.

This clone showed up just once. This sequence joins TRBV3-1 (or the pseudogene TRBV3-2) and TRBJ2-7; 7 nucleotides match TRBD1. With V trimmed by 2 bases and J by 2 bases, 6 bases remained unmatched. Germline CDR1 reads LGHDT; CDR2 reads YNNKEL (reference sequence). This CDR3 spans 15 amino acids. The CDR3 sequence: CASSQYTGAAYEQYF. The CDR3, as DNA: TGTGCCAGCAGCCAATATACAGGGGCAGCCTACGAGCAGTACTTC.

This chain connects TRBV28 to TRBJ1-2; no clear D. V lost 3 bases and J 4 bases, leaving 15 bases between the germline ends. CDR1 and CDR2 (germline): MDHEN, SYDVKM. The CDR3 runs to 15 residues. As DNA, the CDR3 is TGTGCCAGCAGTTTGGCCAGGACGTCTTTCTATGGCTACACCTTC. Amino acids: CASSLARTSFYGYTF.